This passage covers 22 T cell receptor beta chains from one sample sequenced in a study of beta chain features in type 1 diabetes. Sequencing targeted expressed TCRB transcripts, as all isolated RNA had been reverse transcribed. Profiling relied on immunoSEQ multiplex PCR, and the TCRdb table lists in-frame clones only, not all of them. The sample has 810,000 or so clones, 15% to 20% seen once; the top ten hold roughly 0.025%. Sequenced sample: naive CD4+ T cells from blood. The receptor source for this set is a young woman in good health.

V and J are TRBV7-2 and TRBJ2-1; D call uncertain. Germline CDR1 SGHTA, CDR2 FQGNSA. This CDR3 has 13 amino acids. Trimming took off 3 bases at V and 5 bases at J, with 8 bases between the two ends. Here the CDR3 reads CASSFWSNNEQFF. The DNA for the CDR3 is TGTGCCAGCAGCTTCTGGAGTAACAATGAGCAGTTCTTC.

This chain links TRBV5-6 with TRBJ2-6, with a possible D match to TRBD1 (5 bases). The germline V gene has CDR1 SGHDT and CDR2 YYEEEE. Trimming left V 6 bases short and J 0 bases short, with 10 bases between. The CDR3 spans 15 residues. The CDR3 loop is CASMTVSSGANVLTF. The CDR3 DNA sequence: TGTGCCAGCATGACAGTCAGCTCTGGGGCCAACGTCCTGACTTTC.

The chain is built from TRBV6-5 and TRBJ1-3; TRBD1 is a possible D gene (6 bases). Germline CDR1 reads MNHEY; CDR2 reads SVGAGI. The CDR3 runs 15 residues. V lost 6 bases and J lost 4, with 16 bases in between. CDR3 loop: CASSAPGGRGNTIYF. CDR3 nucleotides: TGTGCCAGCAGCGCCCCGGGGGGCAGGGGAAACACCATATATTTT.

This clone was observed a handful of times. The rearrangement joins TRBV19 to TRBJ2-7, with D possibly TRBD2 on 5 matching bases. V was clipped by 3 bases and J by 0 bases, with 9 bases between them. CDR1 and CDR2 (germline): LNHDA, SQIVND (reference sequence). This CDR3 has 14 amino acids. The DNA for the CDR3 is TGTGCCAGTAGTATTGCGGGTAGCTCCTACGAGCAGTACTTC. It translates to CASSIAGSSYEQYF.

This clone was observed a handful of times. The genes are TRBV7-6 and TRBJ2-5; D ambiguous. With 7 bases removed from V and 2 bases from J, the gap between germline ends came to 11 bases. The length of the CDR3 is 13 residues. CDR1 and CDR2 (germline): SGHVS, FNYEAQ. CDR3 protein: CASTLWNQETQYF. Written as DNA, the CDR3 is TGTGCCAGCACTCTGTGGAATCAAGAGACCCAGTACTTC.

The J gene is TRBJ1-5, the V gene TRBV27; no definite D call. The germline gives CDR1 MNHEY, CDR2 SMNVEV (reference sequence). V lost 3 bases and J lost 1, with 10 bases in between. The CDR3 is made up of 15 amino acids. Here the CDR3 reads CASSLVFGSNQPQHF. The CDR3 nucleotides are TGTGCCAGCAGTTTGGTATTCGGGAGCAATCAGCCCCAGCATTTT.

CDR3 residues: CASSSSGNQPQHF. The CDR3 DNA reads as TGTGCCAGCAGCTCCTCGGGTAATCAGCCCCAGCATTTT. The genes are TRBV2 and TRBJ1-5; D not resolved. Deletions cut 6 bases from V and 4 bases from J, with 10 bases between. The CDR3 has 13 amino acids. CDR1 SNHLY and CDR2 FYNNEI come from the germline V gene.

The table lists this clone with a few counts. V and J are TRBV18 and TRBJ2-3; 10 positions agree with TRBD2. The V gene end was trimmed by 8 bases and the J gene end by 3 bases; junction bases not matched to a gene: 14. Per germline, CDR1 KGHSH and CDR2 LQKENI. The CDR3 length is 17 residues. CDR3 coding DNA: TGTGCCAGCCACAAGCGGGAGGGCCAACGGGGGACAGATACGCAGTATTTT. This sequence encodes CASHKREGQRGTDTQYF.

This clone was found a few times. The gene calls are TRBV10-3 and TRBJ1-6; unclear D gene. The germline V gene has CDR1 ENHRY and CDR2 SYGVKD. Trimming took 7 bases from V and 10 from J, leaving 17 bases between them. The CDR3 totals 14 residues. CDR3 DNA: TGTGCCATCACAGACGGGTCCCGGGAGTCACCCCTCCACTTT. Protein sequence: CAITDGSRESPLHF.

A word on this clone: The identical CDR3 is also encoded by other nucleotide sequences in the sample. V is TRBV28 and J is TRBJ2-5; a possible D gene is TRBD2 (6 bases). The V and J ends lost 3 bases and 2 bases respectively, with 7 bases between them. This CDR3 comprises 13 residues. Per germline, CDR1 MDHEN and CDR2 SYDVKM. CDR3 sequence: CASSFGGQETQYF. The DNA of the CDR3 is TGTGCCAGCAGTTTCGGGGGTCAAGAGACCCAGTACTTC.

The rearrangement links TRBV19 to TRBJ1-1, with D possibly being TRBD1 (5 bases). The V gene lost 6 bases and the J gene lost 7 bases, with 24 bases spanning the gap. This CDR3 contains 16 residues. CDR1 and CDR2 from the germline V gene are LNHDA and SQIVND (reference sequence). The CDR3 protein is CASSAGSAGGRGEAFF. In DNA, the CDR3 is TGTGCCAGTAGCGCTGGGAGTGCGGGGGGAAGAGGTGAAGCTTTCTTT.

This clone was found a few times. The chain combines TRBV6-5 with TRBJ2-2; D might be TRBD1 or TRBD2, each matching 5 bases. Trimming shortened V by 5 bases and J by 4 bases, and 14 bases separated the two germline ends. Germline V CDR1 and CDR2: MNHEY, SVGAGI. This CDR3 region has 15 residues. The CDR3 is CASSGDGEPTGELFF. CDR3 nucleotides: TGTGCCAGCAGTGGGGACGGGGAACCCACCGGGGAGCTGTTTTTT.

This clone appeared a single time. Relative to the germline gene, one junction end is altered; a read error may explain this. This chain uses TRBV5-6 with TRBJ2-4; possible D gene TRBD1, 5 bases. CDR1 and CDR2 from the germline V gene are SGHDT and YYEEEE. This CDR3 has 14 amino acids. The CDR3 loop is CAGSLAGQKGIQYF. CDR3 DNA: TGTGCCGGCAGCTTGGCAGGACAAAAGGGCATTCAGTACTTC.

The chain carries TRBV6-1 and TRBJ1-5; D gene ambiguous. CDR1 MNHNS and CDR2 SASEGT come from the germline V gene. Between the trimmed V and J ends, which lost 7 bases and 5 bases, there was a span of 9 bases. The CDR3 loop spans 12 amino acids. The chain's CDR3 is CASMDGDQPQHF. CDR3 DNA: TGTGCCAGCATGGACGGTGATCAGCCCCAGCATTTT.

The chain carries TRBV4-2 and TRBJ2-7, with a possible D match to TRBD2 (6 bases). V lost 6 bases to trimming and J lost 3 bases, with 18 bases between them. This CDR3 is built from 15 residues. From germline, CDR1 is LGHNA and CDR2 YNFKEQ. CDR3 in DNA: TGTGCCAGCAGTTCCAGGGAGGCGTTGGGCTACGAGCAGTACTTC. It translates to CASSSREALGYEQYF.

This clone was counted a few times. This sequence joins TRBV11-1 and TRBJ1-1, with TRBD1 as a possible D gene (6 bases). Germline V gene sequence: CDR1 SGHAT, CDR2 FQDESV (reference sequence). The CDR3 totals 13 residues. The V and J ends lost 7 bases and 7 bases respectively, with 16 bases between them. The CDR3 spells CASTRQADIEAFF. For the CDR3, the DNA is TGTGCCAGCACCAGACAGGCAGATATTGAAGCTTTCTTT. The variable domain in full, completed from reference TRBV11-1 and TRBJ1-1, reads EAEVAQSPRYKITEKSQAVAFWCDPISGHATLYWYRQILGQGPELLVQFQDESVVDDSQLPKDRFSAERLKGVDSTLKIQPAELGDSAMYLCASTRQADIEAFFGQGTRLTVV.

The chain is built from TRBV14 and TRBJ2-1, with 7 bases identical to TRBD2. Per the germline V gene, CDR1 is SGHDN and CDR2 is FVKESK. J was trimmed by 3 bases and V by 0 bases; bases with no gene match: 5. This CDR3 region has 16 residues. The CDR3 here is CASSQESSGVYNEQFF. The CDR3 DNA follows: TGTGCCAGCAGCCAAGAATCCAGCGGGGTCTACAATGAGCAGTTCTTC.

This clone came up a few times. This sample includes further DNA sequences coding for the same CDR3. This chain connects TRBV6-5 to TRBJ2-1, with 7 bases identical to TRBD1. The V gene's germline CDR1 is MNHEY and CDR2 SVGAGI. Germline trimming cut 5 bases from V and 4 bases from J; bases unmatched to any gene: 2. CDR3 length: 13 amino acids. The CDR3: CASSRDSYNEQFF. Written as DNA, the CDR3 is TGTGCCAGCAGTAGGGACAGTTACAATGAGCAGTTCTTC.

This chain connects TRBV5-4 to TRBJ2-7; possibly TRBD1 for D (5 bases). The germline gives CDR1 SGHNT, CDR2 YYREEE (reference sequence). Trimming cost V 3 bases and J 5 bases, with 18 bases left between them. The CDR3 length is 15 residues. The CDR3 is CASSSTGKGRDEQYF. The CDR3 nucleotides are TGTGCCAGCAGCTCAACAGGAAAGGGCCGGGACGAGCAGTACTTC.

The rearrangement joins TRBV10-3 to TRBJ2-5; D may be TRBD1 or TRBD2 (5 bases each). The germline gives CDR1 ENHRY, CDR2 SYGVKD. Trimming cost V 4 bases and J 2 bases, with 5 bases left between them. This CDR3 region has 12 residues. CDR3 DNA sequence: TGTGCCATCAGTGGGGGGCAAGAGACCCAGTACTTC. It is translated as CAISGGQETQYF.

This clone occurred a few times. The chain is built from TRBV18 and TRBJ2-6; D ambiguous. Germline CDR1 and CDR2: KGHSH and LQKENI. This CDR3 is 14 amino acids long. V was cut by 4 bases and J by 1 base, with 5 bases left in between. The CDR3 nucleotides are TGTGCCAGCTCACGAGAGTCTGGGGCCAACGTCCTGACTTTC. It is translated as CASSRESGANVLTF.

This rearrangement joins TRBV7-3 to TRBJ2-5; D is ambiguous. The V gene lost 1 base and the J gene lost 0 bases, with 15 bases spanning the gap. The CDR3 runs to 17 residues. Germline CDR1 reads SGHTA; CDR2 reads FQGTGA. DNA of the CDR3: TGTGCCAGCAGCTTAAATCCCCGGAAACGGTACCAAGAGACCCAGTACTTC. This translates into CASSLNPRKRYQETQYF.